Sequencing of this T cell receptor (beta chain) was carried out in a study of blood T cell repertoires in COVID-19. Study-wide context: From the United States, Italy and Spain came samples of acute and convalescent COVID-19. T cells, B-cell-depleted T cells, or PBMCs supplied cDNA or gDNA.

Original handling: Scientists estimated how many nucleated cells there were by amplifying reference gene primers. Data came from immunoSEQ multiplex PCR; TCRdb stores just in-frame clones and leaves some out. V, J and clone size derive from that table, while D and trimming were established from the DNA sequence. Among 150,000 to 200,000 clones listed, around 80% were seen once. V was clipped by 3 bases and J by 3 bases, with 10 bases between them. CDR1 SGHTA and CDR2 FQGNSA come from the germline V gene. This CDR3 spans 14 amino acids. The sequence derives from a man between 60 and 75 years old with active or convalescent COVID-19. Sequences were obtained from peripheral blood. The J gene is TRBJ2-3, the V gene TRBV7-2, with D possibly being TRBD2 (6 bases). The CDR3 region has the DNA TGTGCCAGCAGCTTTGAGGAGGGTACAGATACGCAGTATTTT. Translated, it gives CASSFEEGTDTQYF.